This TCR beta chain was identified during a study of blood T cell repertoires in COVID-19. Overall study context: Sources were T cells, B-cell-depleted T cells, or PBMCs; the material itself was cDNA or gDNA.

Germline CDR1 is SGHRS and CDR2 is YFSETQ. Trimming took 5 bases from V and 5 from J; bases not matched to a gene: 9. The CDR3 runs 15 residues. Authors' methods: Reference gene primer amplification yielded estimated nucleated cell counts. Clones were read by immunoSEQ multiplex PCR, and TCRdb kept only the in-frame ones, dropping some. The DNA was the basis for D and trimming; V, J and clone size are from that table. The sample lists over 100,000 clones, 70% to 90% seen once, with approximately 2% in the top ten. The clonotype was recovered from a man aged 45-65 years with active COVID-19. The V and J genes are TRBV5-1 and TRBJ2-7, with TRBD1 matching over 11 bases. Source material: peripheral blood. CDR3 amino acids: CASSLDRTGGDEQYF. CDR3 DNA sequence: TGCGCCAGCAGTCTCGACCGGACAGGGGGCGACGAGCAGTACTTC.